This TCR beta chain is from a study of cytomegalovirus exposure and HLA in healthy donors. Use of 60 Vbeta and 13 Jbeta primers characterized the PCR. TCRdb's copy holds only in-frame clones and misses some; the assay was immunoSEQ multiplex PCR. The repertoire holds 40,000 or so clones, with approximately 80% as singletons. CDR3 length: 10 residues. Trimming left V 4 bases short and J 4 bases short, with 2 bases between. Germline CDR1 is SGHTS and CDR2 is YDEGEE. V and J are TRBV5-8 and TRBJ1-2; D is undetermined. What was sequenced was PBMCs. The clonotype comes from a man between 25 and 39 years old in good health and CMV-seronegative. The CDR3 DNA reads as TGTGCCAGCAGCCTCTATGGCTACACCTTC. Its translation is CASSLYGYTF.